This T cell receptor beta chain is drawn from a study of a mutant IDH1 vaccine in newly diagnosed glioma (dated by TCRdb to the early 2020s). In terms of the full investigation: Patients were given eight vaccinations, in weeks 1, 3, 5, 7, 11, 15, 19 and 23, which matched visits V03 through V10. In the chemotherapy-containing groups, vaccination started alongside temozolomide cycles, whereas in patients who had radiotherapy alone it started 4-6 weeks after radiotherapy. The approximately 30 treated patients were around 62% male and roughly 40% female, with a mean age of around 40 years. Before enrollment, patients had received standard therapy of radiotherapy alone, temozolomide alone, or radiochemotherapy with temozolomide; most received the combination. Peripheral blood samples were drawn at six visits, namely V03 (baseline), V05, V07, V10, V12 and V13. Longitudinal TCRB deep sequencing was done for fewer than 30 treated patients, wherever samples were available for exploratory analyses. Overall results and qualifications from the work: Pseudoprogression appeared unrelated to alterations in the top peripheral T cell clonotypes detected by TCRB sequencing. Immune responses induced by the vaccine were seen in over 90% of patients across multiple MHC alleles. Availability determined which PBMC samples were chosen for TCRB deep sequencing. According to the authors, sample limitations meant that analyses of patient blood samples could not be reproduced.

This specimen's time point label, per the study, means: week 5, during vaccination. Every vaccine dose consisted of 300 ug of a 20-mer mutant IDH1 peptide in Montanide, administered subcutaneously together with topical imiquimod. The donors had newly diagnosed IDH1-mutant astrocytomas of WHO grade 3 or 4 that showed loss of nuclear ATRX. The samples were drawn from NOA16, a multicentre, single-arm, open-label phase I trial in Germany that tested a mutant IDH1 peptide vaccine in humans for the first time. The DNeasy Blood and Tissue Kit was used to extract genomic DNA from EDTA blood for TCRB sequencing. Comments on this clone: No cognate antigen has been identified for it. No base qualities exist here, and no much larger clone lies one base off it.

The library was obtained by the immunoSEQ multiplex PCR assay. Rearranged TCR beta chain sequences were amplified with the hsTCRB Kit following the manufacturer's protocol. An Illumina MiSeq was used to sequence the TCRB libraries. Turning to the authors' computational methods: Demultiplexing, trimming and gene mapping were performed with the kit vendor's proprietary platform. Imported from immuneACCESS, the table was reduced by TCRdb to in-frame sequences with V and J called. These copies leave out some clones; in studies compared against another copy, an unresolved V gene accounts for under half, and the cause of the remainder is not known. V and J calls and clone size are given by that table; D and trimming were obtained from the DNA. The sample table lists some 35,000 clones, roughly 79% of them with a count of one. 12% of the sample is held by the ten biggest clonotypes. This TCR was sampled from a man between 45 and 60 years old with glioma. Source: PBMCs, taken from a glioma patient whose treatment included an IDH1 peptide vaccine.

The DNA sequence is as follows: TGCGCCAGCAGCCCCAGGACAGGGACGGACACTGAAGCTTTCTTT. This translates into CASSPRTGTDTEAFF. The chain is encoded by TRBV5-1 joined to TRBJ1-1; 8 central nucleotides agree with TRBD1. At the junction V is shortened by 4 bases and J by 3 bases; bases outside the gene matches: 8. Reading from cysteine to phenylalanine, the CDR3 counts 15 amino acids. CDR3 DNA only is kept here, 45 bases in frame from base 1. CDR1 is given as SGHRS and CDR2 as YFSETQ, both from the germline V gene.